The 17 T cell receptor beta chains below were found in one sample sequenced in a study of memory CD4+ T cells and cytomegalovirus serostatus. The sort gate was single viable CD3+CD4+CD8-CD45RO+ cells for memory CD4+ T cells. Data came from immunoSEQ multiplex PCR; TCRdb stores just in-frame clones and leaves some out. The sample carries tens of thousands of clones, about 80% recorded once. Sequencing was done on a sample of memory CD4+ T cells from blood. The receptors originated from an adult in good health and CMV-seronegative.

This clone came up once. This rearrangement joins TRBV2 to TRBJ2-5; 8 bases map to TRBD1. CDR1 and CDR2 from the germline V gene are SNHLY and FYNNEI. V trimming: 1 base; J trimming: 5 bases; junction bases outside the gene matches: 9. The CDR3 runs to 16 residues. The CDR3 DNA reads TGTGCCAGCAGTGAAGGGTACACAGGGGGAGCTGAGACCCAGTACTTC. Protein sequence: CASSEGYTGGAETQYF.

The rearrangement links TRBV12-5 to TRBJ1-3; D remains ambiguous. The germline gives CDR1 LGHNT, CDR2 FRNRAP. Trimming stripped 6 bases from V and 4 bases from J, with 13 bases between. The CDR3 contains 14 residues. DNA for the CDR3: TGTGCTAGTGGCCAAGGACTAACCGGAAACACCATATATTTT. It is translated as CASGQGLTGNTIYF.

The rearrangement joins TRBV5-4 to TRBJ1-2; a weak D match, TRBD1 (6 bases). There are 13 residues in the CDR3. Looked up from germline, CDR1 is SGHNT and CDR2 is YYREEE (reference sequence). Trimming took off 4 bases at V and 3 bases at J, with 10 bases between the two ends. The CDR3 region is CASSPDRYYGYTF. In DNA, the CDR3 is TGTGCCAGCAGCCCAGACAGGTACTATGGCTACACCTTC.

The chain combines TRBV7-8 with TRBJ2-7, with 12 bases that match TRBD2. CDR1 and CDR2 (germline): SGHVS, FQNEAQ. CDR3 length: 15 residues. V trimming: 5 bases; J trimming: 5 bases; junction bases outside the gene matches: 7. Here the CDR3 DNA reads TGTGCCAGCAGCCCCAGACTAGCGGGAGTGAACGAGCAGTACTTC. Translation: CASSPRLAGVNEQYF.

The genes are TRBV30 and TRBJ2-7; D unresolved. V lost 2 bases and J 4 bases, leaving 6 bases between the germline ends. Germline CDR1 GTSNPN, CDR2 SVGIG (reference sequence). The CDR3 consists of 11 residues. The CDR3 here is CAWSQRYEQYF. As DNA, the CDR3 is TGTGCCTGGAGTCAGAGGTACGAGCAGTACTTC.

J is TRBJ1-6 and V is TRBV13, with D tentatively TRBD1 (5 bases). This CDR3 has 12 residues. The germline V gene encodes CDR1 PRHDT and CDR2 FYEKMQ (reference sequence). V was clipped by 8 bases and J by 7 bases, with 9 bases between them. The CDR3 DNA follows: TGTGCCAGCCGGAGGGGAAATTCACCCCTCCACTTT. Protein sequence: CASRRGNSPLHF.

This clone was observed once. The genes are TRBV30 and TRBJ2-3; the D is unclear. Germline values: CDR1 GTSNPN, CDR2 SVGIG (reference sequence). The CDR3 sequence is 11 residues long. V lost 0 bases and J lost 5, with 3 bases in between. Here the CDR3 reads CAWSVLDTQYF. For the CDR3, the DNA is TGTGCCTGGAGTGTACTAGATACGCAGTATTTT.

The rearrangement joins TRBV2 to TRBJ2-7; tentative D call: TRBD2 (7 bases). There are 14 residues in the CDR3. With 6 bases removed from V and 3 bases from J, the gap between germline ends came to 15 bases. The germline V gene has CDR1 SNHLY and CDR2 FYNNEI. CDR3 in DNA: TGTGCCAGCAGGAGGGGGGGCAATGACTACGAGCAGTACTTC. This sequence encodes CASRRGGNDYEQYF. Combining the CDR3 with reference TRBV2 and TRBJ2-7 gives the whole variable domain EPEVTQTPSHQVTQMGQEVILRCVPISNHLYFYWYRQILGQKVEFLVSFYNNEISEKSEIFDDQFSVERPDGSNFTLKIRSTKLEDSAMYFCASRRGGNDYEQYFGPGTRLTVT.

The chain has TRBV25-1 and TRBJ2-1, with D unresolved. Germline V CDR1 and CDR2: MGHDK, SYGVNS. There are 14 residues in the CDR3. V shed 4 bases and J shed 7 bases, with 14 bases lying between them. CDR3 coding DNA: TGTGCCAGCAGTGGTGGGCCCCTAGGGAATGAGCAGTTCTTC. Amino acids: CASSGGPLGNEQFF.

This rearrangement joins TRBV7-9 to TRBJ1-5; D call uncertain. Germline assignment: CDR1 SEHNR and CDR2 FQNEAQ (reference sequence). Trimming stripped 1 base from V and 4 bases from J, with 2 bases between. This CDR3 region has 12 residues. CDR3 nucleotides: TGTGCCAGCAGCTTAGGGAATCAGCCCCAGCATTTT. Translating it yields CASSLGNQPQHF.

This chain connects TRBV2 to TRBJ2-5, with 8 bases aligning to TRBD1. This CDR3 region has 12 residues. V dropped 8 bases and J dropped 5; count of bases not matched to a gene: 4. Germline assignment: CDR1 SNHLY and CDR2 FYNNEI. The chain's CDR3 is CASSRDRETQYF. In DNA, the CDR3 is TGTGCCAGCTCCCGGGACAGGGAGACCCAGTACTTC.

This chain links TRBV7-2 with TRBJ2-3, with D perhaps matching TRBD1 (5 bases). This CDR3 region has 14 residues. The V end was cut by 1 base, the J end by 7 bases, with 12 bases between. Germline CDR1 is SGHTA and CDR2 is FQGNSA. In nucleotides, the CDR3 is TGTGCCAGCAGCTTAGATCAGGGTTTCAATACGCAGTATTTT. Amino acid sequence: CASSLDQGFNTQYF.

V gene TRBV30 combines with J gene TRBJ2-5; D may match TRBD1 or TRBD2 (5 bases each). V was cut by 5 bases and J by 5 bases, with 21 bases left in between. This CDR3 spans 15 amino acids. From germline, CDR1 is GTSNPN and CDR2 SVGIG (reference sequence). Here the CDR3 reads CAWHNPGTAGETQYF. The CDR3 DNA reads as TGTGCCTGGCATAATCCGGGGACCGCTGGGGAGACCCAGTACTTC.

This clone turned up a few times. The chain has TRBV7-8 and TRBJ2-2; D remains unclear. This CDR3 has 16 amino acids. Germline CDR1 reads SGHVS; CDR2 reads FQNEAQ. Trimming took 6 bases from V and 4 from J, leaving 18 bases between them. CDR3: CASREPYRVSTGELFF. CDR3 sequence (DNA): TGTGCCAGCAGGGAACCCTATAGGGTTAGCACCGGGGAGCTGTTTTTT.

This chain connects TRBV6-1 to TRBJ1-2, with TRBD1 as a possible D gene (5 bases). The CDR3 totals 13 residues. Germline V gene sequence: CDR1 MNHNS, CDR2 SASEGT. V was clipped by 6 bases and J by 7 bases, with 15 bases between them. CDR3: CASSYQGGLGYTF. DNA of the CDR3: TGTGCCAGCAGCTACCAGGGAGGGCTTGGCTACACCTTC.

In its sample, this clone was seen once. The CDR3 loop is CASSLGQTNQPQHF. CDR3 in DNA: TGTGCCAGCAGCTTAGGACAGACTAATCAGCCCCAGCATTTT. The chain links TRBV7-8 to TRBJ1-5; TRBD1 is a possible D gene (5 bases). Trimming took 1 base from V and 4 from J, leaving 8 bases between them. Germline-derived CDR1 and CDR2 are SGHVS and FQNEAQ. This CDR3 has 14 residues.

The chain couples TRBV6-1 to TRBJ1-1; possible D gene TRBD1, 5 bases. Germline values: CDR1 MNHNS, CDR2 SASEGT. With 6 bases removed from V and 1 base from J, the gap between germline ends came to 12 bases. The CDR3 extends over 14 amino acids. The CDR3 region is CASRAGTANTEAFF. The CDR3, as DNA: TGTGCCAGCAGGGCCGGGACGGCGAACACTGAAGCTTTCTTT.